This entry describes one TCR beta chain. The antigen it recognizes is unknown. The sample holds no much larger clone one base away, and base qualities are not on file. The cohort comprised around 700 healthy bone marrow donors. All cohort members were sampled while nominally healthy, although unrecorded immune exposures were likely present. The donor was CMV seropositive and belonged to the group of 250 to 350 seropositive cohort members. Each donor provided a peripheral blood sample, and peripheral blood mononuclear cells were used for TCR beta sequencing. The Qiagen DNeasy Blood Extraction Kit was used to extract genomic DNA from the blood cell samples. This specimen belongs to a study of cytomegalovirus exposure and HLA in healthy donors (dated by TCRdb to the late 2010s). Regarding the research as a whole: In an earlier analysis of under 600 of the donors, about 270 Gb of sequence data and 100 million or so unique TCR beta sequences from about 179 million T cells were reported. Roughly 300 gigabases of sequencing data and tens of millions of unique TCR sequences were included in an early release covering roughly 600 HLA-typed donors. Of the 300 to 450 genotyped donors, roughly 76% were placed in the genetic ancestry cluster associated with self-reported Caucasian donors. The study aimed to test whether signatures of past pathogen exposure could be identified by cataloging public T cell receptors. The study used immunosequencing to profile the T cell repertoires of around 600 subjects and linked those repertoires to cytomegalovirus serostatus. Besides the first cohort of under 700 subjects, a separate validation cohort made up of over a hundred different subjects was used. To predict cytomegalovirus infection status, the study combined high-throughput TCR immunosequencing, statistical association of individual TCRs with disease status, and machine learning. In a later analysis, previously published TCR beta repertoires from 666 donors were re-analyzed and high-resolution HLA genotyping was added so that TCR occurrence patterns could be studied. Rather than using new phenotypic data, the later analysis identified candidate immune exposures from TCR beta sequences and from how often those sequences occurred across donors. An earlier analysis of roughly 600 of the donors used high-throughput TCR beta sequencing to judge whether each TCR beta V gene segment behaved as functional or pseudogenic. Alongside the repertoire data, information on donor age, sex, ethnicity and CMV serostatus was compiled. Genome-wide SNP genotypes for about 60% of the roughly 670 donors were used in a later genetic analysis, which treated that subset as a discovery cohort. Every discovery cohort repertoire had been produced on one sequencing platform. HLA typing covered class I and class II loci at four-digit resolution. The number of typed donors differed by locus: about 620-640 for A, B, C, DRB1 and DQB1; 500 to 550 for DQA1; some 590 for DPA1; and roughly 490 for DPB1. Five DR-DQ haplotypes were handled as single units for association and clustering because linkage in the cohort was strong. Among 300 to 500 genotyped donors of the cohort, an average of roughly 230,000 unique TCR beta nucleotide sequences was sequenced per donor, of which roughly 18% were non-productive.

Library generation was performed with the immunoSEQ multiplex PCR assay. For the multiplex PCR, a mixture combining 60 forward primers for TCR Vbeta segments and 13 reverse primers for TCR Jbeta segments was used. Amplification of the CDR3 region of rearranged TCR beta genes was performed with a multiplex PCR assay on genomic DNA. The amplified TCR beta libraries were sequenced on the Illumina HiSeq System as 87-base-pair reads. Under the source paper's analysis protocol: Across the 700 or so repertoires, a later analysis counted roughly 84 million unique TCR beta chains, around 10 million of which were shared by at least two donors. Raw reads were error-corrected and collapsed into unique sequences by a nearest-neighbor algorithm in which closely related sequences were merged to remove PCR and sequencing errors. Alignment of CDR3 sequences to IMGT reference sequences was used to assign V, D and J gene segments. For a sequence to be retained, a match of at least six nucleotides to both a V gene segment and a J gene segment was required. Rearrangements were classified as productive when the CDR3 lacked stop codons and remained in frame with V and J, and all other rearrangements were classified as non-productive. CDR3 was defined according to IMGT convention as the region running from the second conserved V-encoded cysteine to the conserved J-encoded phenylalanine. The earlier analysis of more than 450 of the donors excluded sequences that lacked an unambiguous match to a single V gene segment. An earlier analysis of about 590 of the donors classified V segments as functional when productive rearrangements were above 56.7% and as segregating when the standard deviation between donors was above 5%. To diagnose cytomegalovirus status from the catalog of TCR beta chain sequences, a statistical classification framework was built. In a later analysis, V and J genes were assigned by comparing TCR nucleotide sequences against IMGT/GENE-DB human TR gene sequences. Using the TCRdist pipeline, a later analysis assigned CDR3 sequences along with most-parsimonious VDJ recombination scenarios. In a later analysis, each TCR beta chain was defined by its CDR3 amino acid sequence together with its V-gene family, and reads without a unique V-gene family were excluded. In a later analysis, 500 to 650 highly shared, low-generation-probability nucleotide sequences were removed to address suspected cross-contamination and a sequencing artifact. For each public chain, a later analysis derived a clonal expansion index from normalized ranks of inferred template counts within each repertoire. A later analysis computed generation probabilities with a VDJ recombination model fitted to out-of-frame rearrangements, and checked the results against IGoR. In a later analysis, TCR-TCR, TCR-HLA and TCR-CMV co-occurrence was scored with hypergeometric tests, and a repertoire-size bias correction was applied to TCR pairs. A later analysis estimated false discovery rates by permuting HLA or CMV assignments 20 times. A later analysis grouped co-occurring TCRs with DBSCAN, adding TCRdist sequence similarity when clustering within HLA-allele-positive subsets. Repertoires with fewer than 30,000 or more than 120,000 public chains, plus five repertoires with anomalous nucleotide sharing, were excluded from co-occurrence clustering. In TCRdb, the immuneACCESS table is reduced to in-frame sequences with V and J assigned. These tables do not hold every clone; where another copy was compared, an unresolved V gene accounts for under half, and the others remain unexplained. V and J calls and clone size are as listed in that table; D and trimming were resolved from the DNA. The sample yields about 120,000 clones; around 62% were counted once. The ten most abundant clones make up roughly 8.6% of the sample.

V loses 2 bases, J loses 2 bases, and the germline ends lie 14 bases apart. The CDR3 spans 16 residues, from the cysteine through the phenylalanine. CDR3 DNA only is kept here, 48 bases in frame from base 1. CDR1 and CDR2 were assigned from the germline V gene (reference sequence) as SEHNR and FQNEAQ. Broader findings and caveats from the paper: In both the original and validation cohorts, the classifier was reported to diagnose cytomegalovirus status with high specificity and sensitivity. Because the 87-base-pair reads could not distinguish some IMGT-functional V segments, including TRBV6-2 and TRBV6-3, those segments were excluded. In a later analysis, the rate of TCR association differed among HLA loci, with DRB1 alleles having the most associated TCRs and HLA-C alleles having the fewest. Because counts were too low, seventeen rarely observed V segments, including chromosome 9 orphons, were excluded from the earlier analysis of around 640 of the donors. A later genetic analysis reported fewer N-insertions in productive TCRs among donors in an Asian-associated ancestry cluster than the roughly 620-donor mean. The authors suggested that the approach could potentially be generalized to other disease states and immunological phenotypes. Roughly uniform sequencing depth across donors was assumed in presence/absence analyses, although this assumption may not hold. Because HLA typing was unavailable for some donors at each locus, only the typed subset was used in association tests. A later analysis associated roughly 17,000 TCR beta sequences with specific HLA alleles at a false discovery rate of 0.05. In an earlier analysis of approximately 590 of the donors, most TCR beta V segments appeared in productive rearrangements about 87% or about 30% of the time, broadly matching IMGT annotations. A few of the identified cytomegalovirus-associated TCR beta chains were confirmed in vitro to be specific for cytomegalovirus antigens. For the cohort, immune exposure information was limited to CMV serostatus. In a later analysis, HLA-associated TCR beta chains were found to be more clonally expanded and to have lower generation probabilities than equally common non-associated chains. When HLA alleles, especially DR and DQ, strongly co-occurred, TCR associations were difficult to assign to individual alleles. Only TCR beta chains were sequenced in this cohort, and the absence of alpha or paired-chain data limited detectable features. A cluster of highly shared sequence variants was judged likely to represent a technical artifact of the sequencing pipeline. A later analysis reported that several top co-occurrence clusters appeared linked to parvovirus B19, influenza, CMV and Epstein-Barr virus. A further reported finding was that TCR beta sequences accurately predicted the HLA-A and HLA-B alleles for most subjects in the first cohort. An association between a missense DCLRE1C variant and V-gene and J-gene trimming of TCR beta chains was found in a later genetic analysis and replicated in an independent cohort. While some public TCRs were present in many individuals, most TCR sequences turned up only very rarely across donors. In a later analysis, most CMV-associated TCR beta chains were found to appear HLA-restricted, with HLA associations seemingly driven largely by CMV exposure. Linkage disequilibrium might explain the correlated functional status among segregating V segments, but an unknown experimental factor could not be excluded. The study listed approximately 160 TCR beta chains as associated with cytomegalovirus.

What was sequenced was PBMCs. This TCR was sampled from a woman in her forties in good health and CMV-seropositive. The chain couples TRBV7-9 to TRBJ2-3, with TRBD1 as a weak D call on 6 bases. For the CDR3, the sequence is CASSLLGGPNTDTQYF. DNA sequence: TGTGCCAGCAGCTTACTAGGGGGACCTAACACAGATACGCAGTATTTT.